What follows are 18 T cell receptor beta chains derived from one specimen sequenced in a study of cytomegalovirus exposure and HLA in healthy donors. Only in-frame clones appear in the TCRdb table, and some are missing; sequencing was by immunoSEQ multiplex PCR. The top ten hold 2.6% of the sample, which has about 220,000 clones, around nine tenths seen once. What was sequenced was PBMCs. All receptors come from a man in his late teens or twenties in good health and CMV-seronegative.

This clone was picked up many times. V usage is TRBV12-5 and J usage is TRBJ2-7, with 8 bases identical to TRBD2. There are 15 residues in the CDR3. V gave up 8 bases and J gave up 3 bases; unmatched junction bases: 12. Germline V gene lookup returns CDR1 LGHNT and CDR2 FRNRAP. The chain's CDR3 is CASSLGSSGYYEQYF. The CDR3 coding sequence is TGTGCTAGTTCCCTGGGGTCTAGCGGGTACTACGAGCAGTACTTC.

In DNA, the CDR3 is TGTGCCAGCAGCAGGGAGGGGACAGATACGCAGTATTTT. It specifies CASSREGTDTQYF. This chain connects TRBV2 to TRBJ2-3, with 7 bases aligning to TRBD2. Germline CDR1 is SNHLY and CDR2 is FYNNEI. Trimming cost V 6 bases and J 3 bases; bases outside gene matches: 3. This CDR3 is built from 13 residues.

CDR3 coding DNA: TGCGCCAGCAGCCAAGATCTGTCGAGGGGGTACAAATCACCCCTCCACTTT. Translation gives CASSQDLSRGYKSPLHF. The chain carries TRBV4-3 and TRBJ1-6; D might be TRBD1 (6 bases). V was cut by 0 bases and J by 10 bases, with 19 bases left in between. Germline V gives CDR1 LGHNA, CDR2 YSLEER. The CDR3 has 17 amino acids.

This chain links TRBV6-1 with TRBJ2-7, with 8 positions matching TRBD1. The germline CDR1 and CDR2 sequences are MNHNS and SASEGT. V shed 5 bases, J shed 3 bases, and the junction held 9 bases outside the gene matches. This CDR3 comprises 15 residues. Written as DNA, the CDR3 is TGTGCCAGCAGTTCAAACCCCGGGACAGGCTACGAGCAGTACTTC. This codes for CASSSNPGTGYEQYF.

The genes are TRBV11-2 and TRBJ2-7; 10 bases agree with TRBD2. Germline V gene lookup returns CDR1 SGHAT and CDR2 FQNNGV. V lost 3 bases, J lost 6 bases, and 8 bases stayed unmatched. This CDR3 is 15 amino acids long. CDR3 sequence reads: CASSLSAGGRVEQYF. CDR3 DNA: TGTGCCAGCAGCTTGTCAGCGGGAGGGCGTGTCGAGCAGTACTTC.

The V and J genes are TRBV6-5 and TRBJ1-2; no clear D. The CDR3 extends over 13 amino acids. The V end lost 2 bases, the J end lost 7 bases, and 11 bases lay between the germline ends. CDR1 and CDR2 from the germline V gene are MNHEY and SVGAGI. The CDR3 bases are TGTGCCAGCAGTTACGGGAGCGCTTCTGGCTACACCTTC. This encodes CASSYGSASGYTF.

The CDR3 here is CASSLWSDTGELFF. Written as DNA, the CDR3 is TGTGCCAGCAGCTTATGGTCGGACACCGGGGAGCTGTTTTTT. The chain recombines TRBV7-9 with TRBJ2-2, with unresolved D. The CDR3 length is 14 residues. Trimming pared 2 bases from V and 3 bases from J, leaving 7 bases between. Germline V gene lookup returns CDR1 SEHNR and CDR2 FQNEAQ (reference sequence).

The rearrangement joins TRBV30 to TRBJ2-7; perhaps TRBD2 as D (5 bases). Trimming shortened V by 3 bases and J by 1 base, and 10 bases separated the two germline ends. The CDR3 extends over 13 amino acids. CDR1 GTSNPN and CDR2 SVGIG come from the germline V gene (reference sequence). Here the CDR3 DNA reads TGTGCCTGGAGACTAGGAGCTTCCTACGAGCAGTACTTC. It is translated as CAWRLGASYEQYF. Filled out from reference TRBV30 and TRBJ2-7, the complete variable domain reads SQTIHQWPATLVQPVGSPLSLECTVEGTSNPNLYWYRQAAGRGLQLLFYSVGIGQISSEVPQNLSASRPQDRQFILSSKKLLLSDSGFYLCAWRLGASYEQYFGPGTRLTVT.

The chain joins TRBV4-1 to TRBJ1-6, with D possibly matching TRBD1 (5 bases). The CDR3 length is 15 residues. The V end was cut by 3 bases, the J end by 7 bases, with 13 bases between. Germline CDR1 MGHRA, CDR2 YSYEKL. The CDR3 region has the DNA TGCGCCAGCAGCCAGGGGCGCCAGGCGAATTCACCCCTCCACTTT. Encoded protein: CASSQGRQANSPLHF.

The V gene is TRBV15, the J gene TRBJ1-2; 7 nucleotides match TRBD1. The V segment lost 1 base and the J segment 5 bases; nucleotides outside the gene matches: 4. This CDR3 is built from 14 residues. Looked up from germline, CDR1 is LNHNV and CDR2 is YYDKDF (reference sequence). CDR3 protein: CATSRGDRPYGYTF. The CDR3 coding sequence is TGTGCCACCAGCAGAGGGGACAGACCGTATGGCTACACCTTC.

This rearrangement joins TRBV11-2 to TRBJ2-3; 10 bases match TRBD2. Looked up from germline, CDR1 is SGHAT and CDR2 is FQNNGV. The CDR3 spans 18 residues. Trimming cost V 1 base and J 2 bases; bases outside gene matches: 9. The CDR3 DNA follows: TGTGCCAGCAGCTTAGTCGCACCTCTAGCGGGGGACACAGATACGCAGTATTTT. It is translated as CASSLVAPLAGDTDTQYF. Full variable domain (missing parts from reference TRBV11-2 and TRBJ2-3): EAGVAQSPRYKIIEKRQSVAFWCNPISGHATLYWYQQILGQGPKLLIQFQNNGVVDDSQLPKDRFSAERLKGVDSTLKIQPAKLEDSAVYLCASSLVAPLAGDTDTQYFGPGTRLTVL.

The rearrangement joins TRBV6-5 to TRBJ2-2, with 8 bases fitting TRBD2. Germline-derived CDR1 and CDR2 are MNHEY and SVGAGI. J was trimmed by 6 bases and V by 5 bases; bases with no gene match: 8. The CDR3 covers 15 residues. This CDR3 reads CASSTPGGRAGELFF. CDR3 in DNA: TGTGCCAGCAGTACCCCGGGGGGGCGCGCCGGGGAGCTGTTTTTT.

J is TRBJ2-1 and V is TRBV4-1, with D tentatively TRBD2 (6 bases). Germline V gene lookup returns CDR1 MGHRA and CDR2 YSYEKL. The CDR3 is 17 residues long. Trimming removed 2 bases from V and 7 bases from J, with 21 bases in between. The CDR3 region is CASSQPNRRGGLNEQFF. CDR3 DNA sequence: TGCGCCAGCAGCCAACCAAACAGGAGGGGCGGGTTGAATGAGCAGTTCTTC.

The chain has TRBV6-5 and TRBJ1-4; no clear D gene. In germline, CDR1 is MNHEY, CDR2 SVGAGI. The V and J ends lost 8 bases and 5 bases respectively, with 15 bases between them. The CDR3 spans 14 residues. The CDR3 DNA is TGTGCCAGCCTCGGGCGGAGGGCGAATGAAAAACTGTTTTTT. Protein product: CASLGRRANEKLFF.

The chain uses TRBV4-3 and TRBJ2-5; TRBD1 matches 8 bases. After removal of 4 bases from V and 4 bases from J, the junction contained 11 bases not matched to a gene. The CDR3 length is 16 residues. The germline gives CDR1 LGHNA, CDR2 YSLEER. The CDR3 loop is CASSPSGGAQGETQYF. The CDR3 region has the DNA TGCGCCAGCAGCCCTTCAGGGGGCGCTCAGGGAGAGACCCAGTACTTC.

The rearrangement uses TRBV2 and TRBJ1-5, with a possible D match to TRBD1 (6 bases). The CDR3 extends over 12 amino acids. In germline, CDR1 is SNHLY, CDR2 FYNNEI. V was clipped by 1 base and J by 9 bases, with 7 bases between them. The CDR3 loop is CASSEEGGPQHF. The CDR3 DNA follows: TGTGCCAGCAGTGAAGAAGGGGGGCCCCAGCATTTT.

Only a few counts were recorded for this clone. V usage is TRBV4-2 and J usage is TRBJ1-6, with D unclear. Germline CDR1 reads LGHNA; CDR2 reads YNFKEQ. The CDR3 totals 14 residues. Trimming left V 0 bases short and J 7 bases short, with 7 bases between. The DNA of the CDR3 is TGTGCCAGCAGCCAAGAGTCGGGGAATTCACCCCTCCACTTT. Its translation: CASSQESGNSPLHF.

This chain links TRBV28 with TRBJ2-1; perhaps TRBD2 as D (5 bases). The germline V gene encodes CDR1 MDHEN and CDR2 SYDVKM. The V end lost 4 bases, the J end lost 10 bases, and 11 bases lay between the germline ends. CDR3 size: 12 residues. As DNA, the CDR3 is TGTGCCAGCAGTTCGCTAGCTAGGGAGCAGTTCTTC. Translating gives CASSSLAREQFF.